The clone carrying this TCR beta chain was seen many times. Antigen specificity is unknown. The sample comes from a study of post-analysis software for immune sequencing data. For the study at large: Clinical courses comprised relapsing-remitting, secondary progressive and progressive-relapsing multiple sclerosis. Study findings and constraints: Controls significantly exceeded multiple sclerosis patients in normalized Chao1 diversity. F measure showed strong co-clustering of same-batch samples. In patients, TRBV5-6, TRBV5-1 and TRBV20-1 belonged to five TRBV segments found more frequently than in controls.

The CDR3 spans 15 residues. CDR1 is DFQATT, CDR2 SNEGSKA, per germline (reference sequence). Losses at the gene ends were 6 bases for V and 0 bases for J; bases not matched to a gene: 11. Unique-molecular-identifier-tagged TCR beta cDNA libraries were used. Starting from around 0.96 to 9.9 million T cells, the study yielded a few hundred thousand cDNA molecules. TCRdb reprocessed the PCR reads via MiXCR and lists one record per CDR3 protein. Among 700,000 to 800,000 distinct CDR3 sequences listed, just under 30% were seen once. The chain carries TRBV20-1 and TRBJ2-7; TRBD2 matches at 7 bases. This clonotype was obtained from a girl between 10 and 17 years old with multiple sclerosis. The sequenced sample was blood. The DNA of the CDR3 is TGCAGTGCAAACCCCTCTAGCGGACCCTCCTACGAGCAGTACTTC. Protein product: CSANPSSGPSYEQYF.